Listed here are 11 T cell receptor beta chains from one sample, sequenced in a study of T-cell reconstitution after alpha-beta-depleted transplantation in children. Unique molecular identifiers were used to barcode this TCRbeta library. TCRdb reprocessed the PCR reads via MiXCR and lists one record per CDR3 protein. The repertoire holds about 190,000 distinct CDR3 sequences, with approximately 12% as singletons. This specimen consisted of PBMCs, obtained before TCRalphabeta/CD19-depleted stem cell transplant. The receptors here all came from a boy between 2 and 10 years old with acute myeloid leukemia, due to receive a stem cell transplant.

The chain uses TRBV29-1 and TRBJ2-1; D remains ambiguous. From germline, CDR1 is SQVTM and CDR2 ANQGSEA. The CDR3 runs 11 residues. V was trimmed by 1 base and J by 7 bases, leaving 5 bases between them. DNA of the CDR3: TGCAGCGTTGAAGGAGTAAATGAGCAGTTCTTC. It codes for CSVEGVNEQFF.

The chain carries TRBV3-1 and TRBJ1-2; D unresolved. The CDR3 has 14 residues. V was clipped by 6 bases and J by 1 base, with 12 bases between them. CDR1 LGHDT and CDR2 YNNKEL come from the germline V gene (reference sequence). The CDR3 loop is CASRNMEDNYGYTF. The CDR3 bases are TGTGCCAGCAGAAATATGGAGGATAACTATGGCTACACCTTC.

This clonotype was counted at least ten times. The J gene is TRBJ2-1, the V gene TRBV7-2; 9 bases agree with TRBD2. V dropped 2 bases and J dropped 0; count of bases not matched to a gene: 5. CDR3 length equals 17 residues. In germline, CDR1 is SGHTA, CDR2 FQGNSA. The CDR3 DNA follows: TGTGCCAGCAGCTTACCGACTAGCGGCCCCTCCTACAATGAGCAGTTCTTC. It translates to CASSLPTSGPSYNEQFF.

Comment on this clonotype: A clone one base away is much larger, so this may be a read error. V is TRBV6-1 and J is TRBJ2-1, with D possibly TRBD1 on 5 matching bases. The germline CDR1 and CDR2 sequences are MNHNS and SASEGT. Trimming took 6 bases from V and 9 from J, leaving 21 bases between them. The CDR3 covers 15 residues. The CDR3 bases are TGTGCCAGCAGCGTTGTCAATACAGGTGGCATTGAGCAGTTCTTC. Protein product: CASSVVNTGGIEQFF.

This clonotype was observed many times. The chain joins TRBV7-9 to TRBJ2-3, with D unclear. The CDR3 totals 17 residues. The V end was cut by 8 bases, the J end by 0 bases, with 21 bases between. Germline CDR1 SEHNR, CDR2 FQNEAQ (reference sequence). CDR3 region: CASQDTAGRVSTDTQYF. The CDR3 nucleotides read TGTGCCAGCCAAGATACCGCAGGACGAGTTAGCACAGATACGCAGTATTTT.

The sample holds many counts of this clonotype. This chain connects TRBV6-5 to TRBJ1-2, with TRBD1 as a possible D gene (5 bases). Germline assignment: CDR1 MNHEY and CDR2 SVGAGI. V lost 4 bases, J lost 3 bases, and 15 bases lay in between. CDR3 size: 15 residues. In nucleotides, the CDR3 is TGTGCCAGCAGTTCCTATGTCCAGGGCCACTATGGCTACACCTTC. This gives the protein CASSSYVQGHYGYTF.

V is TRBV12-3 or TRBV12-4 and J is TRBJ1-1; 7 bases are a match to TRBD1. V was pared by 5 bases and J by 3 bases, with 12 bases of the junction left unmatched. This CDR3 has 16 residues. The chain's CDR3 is CASSTPTGRVDTEAFF. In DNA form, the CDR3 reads TGTGCCAGCAGTACCCCGACAGGGAGAGTAGACACTGAAGCTTTCTTT.

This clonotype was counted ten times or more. The CDR3 sequence: CAWGRAHEQYV. CDR3 bases: TGTGCCTGGGGGAGGGCACACGAGCAGTACGTC. This chain joins TRBV30 and TRBJ2-7, with 7 bases identical to TRBD2. With 5 bases clipped from V and 5 bases from J, the junction kept 3 bases outside the gene matches. CDR1 is GTSNPN, CDR2 SVGIG, per germline (reference sequence). This CDR3 comprises 11 residues.

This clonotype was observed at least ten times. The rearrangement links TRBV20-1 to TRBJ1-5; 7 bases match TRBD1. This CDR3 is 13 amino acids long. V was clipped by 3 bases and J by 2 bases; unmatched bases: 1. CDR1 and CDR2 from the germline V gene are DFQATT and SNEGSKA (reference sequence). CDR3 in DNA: TGCAGTGCTAGCGGACAGGGCAATCAGCCCCAGCATTTT. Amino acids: CSASGQGNQPQHF.

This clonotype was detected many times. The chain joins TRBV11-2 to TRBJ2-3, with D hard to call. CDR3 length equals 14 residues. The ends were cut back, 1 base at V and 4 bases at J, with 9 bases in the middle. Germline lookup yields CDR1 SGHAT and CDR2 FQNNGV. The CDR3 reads CASSLGTFADTQYF. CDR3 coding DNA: TGTGCCAGCAGCTTAGGAACTTTCGCAGATACGCAGTATTTT.

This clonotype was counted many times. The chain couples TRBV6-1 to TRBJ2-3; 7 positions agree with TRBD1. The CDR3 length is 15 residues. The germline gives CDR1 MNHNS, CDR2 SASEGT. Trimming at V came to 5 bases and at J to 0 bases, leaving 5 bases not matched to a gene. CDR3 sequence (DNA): TGTGCCAGCAGTCGACAGGGAGCTAGCACAGATACGCAGTATTTT. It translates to CASSRQGASTDTQYF.